This T cell receptor (beta chain) was sequenced during a study of tumor-infiltrating lymphocytes in primary liver carcinoma (dated by TCRdb to 2016 to 2017). Background on the whole study: Surgical resection was performed in China between 2015 and early 2016 on about 5 patients with histopathologically diagnosed primary liver carcinoma. Of the five patients, three men and two women aged 30 to 69 years, four had hepatocellular carcinoma and one had combined HCC and intrahepatic cholangiocarcinoma. The tumors of the five patients were staged as T1-T3 N0M0, with maximum diameters ranging from 4.2 to 10 cm. Roughly 3.5 to 8 million productive TCRbeta reads were obtained per sample, and no significant difference in read depth was found between tissue types. TCRbeta repertoire sequencing, expression microarrays and whole-exome sequencing were combined in the study across five regions of each liver tumor, with adjacent normal tissue and blood also included. A total of some 35 specimens from 5 patients went through TCRbeta repertoire sequencing, namely 25 tumor regions, 5 adjacent noncancerous liver tissues and 5 peripheral blood samples. Technical replicate repertoires showed high reproducibility, with mean shared-clone rates about 0.86 and correlation coefficients above 0.98.

Blood RNA was extracted from unsorted whole blood with TRIzol reagent; germline DNA came from the DNeasy Blood & Tissue kit. At the time of sampling, the patients had chronic HBV infection and had not received any treatment. Before surgery, 3.5 to 4 milliliters of peripheral blood were drawn into K2EDTA tubes. Study-level results and caveats: With just a handful of patients in the study, the authors point out that the findings should be validated in a larger study. Because only the TCR beta chain was sequenced and unpaired alpha chains were not captured, true repertoire diversity is likely underestimated. Since the samples were bulk and unsorted, there was no way to compare CD4+ and CD8+ T cell repertoires. Repertoire overlap was found to be higher between tumor regions (mean roughly 35%) than between tumor-adjacent (around 17%) or tumor-blood (around 15%) pairs, consistent with antigen-driven expansion. The top 250 clones accounted for a significantly greater share of the repertoire in tumors than in blood (p = 0.039).

A note on this clonotype: This receptor's antigen is unknown. The sample holds no much larger clone one base away, and base qualities are not on file.

Taken from the germline V gene, the CDR1 and CDR2 loops are MGHRA and YSYEKL. The cysteine opens and the phenylalanine closes a CDR3 of 20 amino acids. Of all the DNA, just the CDR3 is kept, 60 bases in frame from base 1. V ends up 3 bases short and J 4 bases short, with an unmatched junction base count of 15. Using a constant-region primer and ProtoScript II reverse transcriptase, TCRbeta-specific cDNA was reverse-transcribed from 450 to 650 ng total RNA. TCRbeta libraries were built with three nested multiplex PCR rounds, a slightly modified ARM-PCR procedure. Multiplex TRBV1-TRBV30 forward primers and a Cbeta reverse primer were used in the first two PCR rounds, each of which was run for 9 to 11 cycles. Sample barcodes and Illumina adapters were added in a final 25-cycle PCR with Deep VentR polymerase. Before sequencing, amplicons of 200-500 bp were purified from gel using a QIAquick gel extraction kit. An Illumina HiSeq 2500 was used to sequence the TCRbeta amplicons, generating 250-bp paired-end reads. The original methods were these. To recover full CDR3 sequences, reads were quality-trimmed using Trimmomatic v0.33 and paired reads were then merged using FLASH v1.2.11. V, D and J germline segments were assigned to the rearranged TCRbeta sequences using MiGEC v1.2.1b. Clonotype statistics and Shannon-Wiener diversity indices were calculated with VDJtools v1.0.0. Except for diversity analysis, only the 250 most abundant clonotypes of each sample were used in subsequent analyses to reduce sampling bias. TCRdb cleaned the public reads at Q25 with fastp, built clones with MiXCR and kept in-frame beta chains. Entries are consolidated by CDR3 protein sequence, retaining the most common genes and DNA. For this entry, the V and J calls and clone size follow TCRdb and not the study's own pipeline. Recorded for this sample are fewer than 400,000 distinct CDR3 sequences; 45% to 70% of them occurred a single time. The ten largest clonotypes hold approximately 15% of the sample.

Sequencing used peripheral blood. The receptor chain draws on TRBV4-1 and TRBJ2-7, with 16 central nucleotides matching TRBD2. This clonotype originated in a woman between 25 and 40 years old with primary liver carcinoma and hepatitis B virus infection. For the CDR3, the sequence is CASSQLGGLAGGEDYYEQYF. Here is the DNA: TGCGCCAGCAGCCAGTTAGGGGGACTAGCGGGAGGGGAAGACTATTACGAGCAGTACTTC.